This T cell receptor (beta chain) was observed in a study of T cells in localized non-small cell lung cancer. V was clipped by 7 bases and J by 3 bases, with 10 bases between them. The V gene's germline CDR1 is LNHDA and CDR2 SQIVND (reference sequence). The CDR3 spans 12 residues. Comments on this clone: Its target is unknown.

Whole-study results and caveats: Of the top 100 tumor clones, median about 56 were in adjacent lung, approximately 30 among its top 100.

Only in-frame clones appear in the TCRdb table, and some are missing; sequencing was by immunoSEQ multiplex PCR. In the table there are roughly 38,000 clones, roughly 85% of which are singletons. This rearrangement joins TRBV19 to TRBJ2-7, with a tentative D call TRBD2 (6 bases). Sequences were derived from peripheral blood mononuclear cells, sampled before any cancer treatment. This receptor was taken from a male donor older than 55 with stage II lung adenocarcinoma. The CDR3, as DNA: TGTGCCAGTACCCCCGGGGGCTACGAGCAGTACTTC. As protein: CASTPGGYEQYF.